The clone carrying this TCR beta chain was observed many times. Its antigen is unidentified. Template-switching 5'RACE yielded the TCR cDNA; a universal primer site and UMIs were added in the process. A single record per CDR3 protein comes from TCRdb applying MiXCR to the 5' RACE reads. The table shows more than 95,000 distinct CDR3 sequences, with 7.4% occurring only once. These data are taken from a study of T cells after yellow fever vaccination. General study findings and limits: Any FACS-sorted repertoire could hold abundant clonotypes that contaminate it from the bulk population. Post-booster samples contained most primary-vaccination clones (roughly 96% CD4, about 85% CD8). A minor fraction of clonotypes spanned both CD4 and CD8 compartments.

Germline CDR1 SGDLS, CDR2 YYNGEE. Trimming pared 2 bases from V and 2 bases from J, leaving 20 bases between. This CDR3 region has 18 residues. This sequence was found in a young man who received the YFV17D yellow fever vaccine. The sample here was CD4+ T cells sorted from PBMCs, taken roughly 10 days after the first yellow fever vaccination. The rearrangement joins TRBV9 to TRBJ1-3, with a possible D match to TRBD1 (6 bases). CDR3 sequence reads: CASSVFPEAGTTGNTIYF. The DNA for the CDR3 is TGTGCCAGCAGCGTGTTCCCCGAAGCAGGGACAACTGGAAACACCATATATTTT. Filled out from reference TRBV9 and TRBJ1-3, the complete variable domain reads DSGVTQTPKHLITATGQRVTLRCSPRSGDLSVYWYQQSLDQGLQFLIQYYNGEERAKGNILERFSAQQFPDLHSELNLSSLELGDSALYFCASSVFPEAGTTGNTIYFGEGSWLTVV.